Described below is a single T cell receptor beta chain sequence and its context. Its antigen remains unidentified. This CDR3 has 13 amino acids. Trimming cost V 3 bases and J 5 bases, with 12 bases left between them. CDR1 SGHKS and CDR2 YYEKEE come from the germline V gene (reference sequence). The entry originates in a study of cytomegalovirus exposure and HLA in healthy donors. Study observations and caveats: Diagnosis of cytomegalovirus status made by the classifier reportedly showed high specificity and sensitivity.

Both 60 Vbeta primers and 13 Jbeta primers went into the PCR. TCRdb keeps only in-frame clones here, not all; method: immunoSEQ multiplex PCR. Counted here are approximately 210,000 clones, 75% to 85% occurring once; the ten biggest clones make up around 0.42%. The J gene is TRBJ2-7, the V gene TRBV5-5; the D gene is possibly TRBD2 (6 bases). This clonotype originated in a male donor in good health and CMV-seropositive. Sample: PBMCs. The CDR3 bases are TGTGCCAGCAGCTCTAATGGCGGGAACGAGCAGTACTTC. Protein product: CASSSNGGNEQYF.